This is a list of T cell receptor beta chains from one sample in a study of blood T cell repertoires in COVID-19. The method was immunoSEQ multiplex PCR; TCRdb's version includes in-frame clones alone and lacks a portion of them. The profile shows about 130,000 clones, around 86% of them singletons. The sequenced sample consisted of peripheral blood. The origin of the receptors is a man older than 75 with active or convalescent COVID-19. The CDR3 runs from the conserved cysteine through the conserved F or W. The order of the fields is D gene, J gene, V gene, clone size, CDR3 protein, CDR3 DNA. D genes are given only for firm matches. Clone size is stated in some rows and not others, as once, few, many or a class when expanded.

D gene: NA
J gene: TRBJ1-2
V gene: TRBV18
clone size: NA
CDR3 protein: CASSPEGDYYGYTF
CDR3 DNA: TGTGCCAGCTCACCAGAGGGCGACTACTATGGCTACACCTTC

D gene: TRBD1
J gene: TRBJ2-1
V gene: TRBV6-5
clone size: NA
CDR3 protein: CASSYRDRGFNEQFF
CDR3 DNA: TGTGCCAGCAGTTACCGGGACAGGGGCTTCAATGAGCAGTTCTTC

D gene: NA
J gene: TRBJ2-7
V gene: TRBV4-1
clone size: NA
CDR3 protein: CASSPETRESYEQYF
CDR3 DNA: TGCGCCAGCAGCCCAGAAACAAGGGAGTCCTACGAGCAGTACTTC

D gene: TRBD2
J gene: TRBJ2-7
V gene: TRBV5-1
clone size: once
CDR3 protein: CASTAGGLAGVYEQYF
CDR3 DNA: TGCGCCAGCACCGCCGGGGGGCTAGCGGGAGTGTACGAGCAGTACTTC

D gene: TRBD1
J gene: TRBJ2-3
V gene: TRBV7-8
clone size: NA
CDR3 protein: CASSPRDRGTDTQYF
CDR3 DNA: TGTGCCAGCAGCCCCCGGGACAGGGGCACAGATACGCAGTATTTT

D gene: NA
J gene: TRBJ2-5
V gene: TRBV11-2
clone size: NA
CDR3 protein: CASSFVLQETQYF
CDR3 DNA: TGTGCCAGCAGCTTCGTTCTCCAAGAGACCCAGTACTTC

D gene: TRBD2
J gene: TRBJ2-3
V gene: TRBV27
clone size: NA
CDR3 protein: CASSQGLAGTDTQYF
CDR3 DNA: TGTGCCAGCAGTCAGGGACTAGCGGGCACAGATACGCAGTATTTT

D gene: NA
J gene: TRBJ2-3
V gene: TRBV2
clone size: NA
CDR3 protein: CASTILRGSTDTQYF
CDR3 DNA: TGTGCCAGCACCATCCTCCGAGGTAGCACAGATACGCAGTATTTT

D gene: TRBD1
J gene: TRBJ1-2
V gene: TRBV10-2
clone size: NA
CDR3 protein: CASSVRDRGFDGYTF
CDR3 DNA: TGCGCCAGCAGTGTCCGGGACAGGGGATTCGATGGCTACACCTTC

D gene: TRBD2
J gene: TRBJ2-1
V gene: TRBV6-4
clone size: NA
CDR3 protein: CASSVLAGGLYEQFF
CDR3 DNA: TGTGCCAGCAGTGTACTAGCGGGGGGGCTCTATGAGCAGTTCTTC

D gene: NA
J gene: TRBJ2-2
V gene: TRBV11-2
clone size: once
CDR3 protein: CASRVVVPGELFF
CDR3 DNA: TGTGCCTCCCGGGTGGTCGTCCCCGGGGAGCTGTTTTTT

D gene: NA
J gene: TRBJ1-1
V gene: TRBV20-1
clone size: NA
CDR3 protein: CSASRGRDTEAFF
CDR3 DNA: TGCAGTGCTAGTAGGGGGAGGGACACTGAAGCTTTCTTT

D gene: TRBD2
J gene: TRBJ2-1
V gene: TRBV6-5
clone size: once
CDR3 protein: CASRKGGIDEQFF
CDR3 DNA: TGTGCCAGCCGGAAGGGAGGGATCGATGAGCAGTTCTTC

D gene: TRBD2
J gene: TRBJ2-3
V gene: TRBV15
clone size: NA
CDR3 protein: CATSRLRLADTDTQYF
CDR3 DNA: TGTGCCACCAGCAGACTCCGACTAGCGGACACAGATACGCAGTATTTT

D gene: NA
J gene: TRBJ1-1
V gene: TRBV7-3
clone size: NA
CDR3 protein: CASSPDRLTEAFF
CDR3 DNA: TGTGCCAGCAGCCCGGACAGACTCACTGAAGCTTTCTTT

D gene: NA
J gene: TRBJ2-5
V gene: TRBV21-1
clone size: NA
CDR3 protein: CASSKRGPGRASGEETQYF
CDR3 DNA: TGTGCCAGCAGCAAAAGGGGACCCGGTCGGGCTAGCGGGGAAGAGACCCAGTACTTC

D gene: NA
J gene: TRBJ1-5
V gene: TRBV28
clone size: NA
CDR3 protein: CASSLSGSRNQPQHF
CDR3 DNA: TGTGCCAGCAGTTTATCAGGGTCGCGCAATCAGCCCCAGCATTTT

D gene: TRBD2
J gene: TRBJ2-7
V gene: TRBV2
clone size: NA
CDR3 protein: CASKAGAYEQYF
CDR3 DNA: TGTGCCAGTAAAGCGGGGGCCTACGAGCAGTACTTC

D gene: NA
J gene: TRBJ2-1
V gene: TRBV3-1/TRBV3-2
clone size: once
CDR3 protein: CASSQKDLRVPQSSYNEQFF
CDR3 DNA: TGTGCCAGCAGCCAAAAGGACTTGCGTGTACCCCAGAGCTCCTACAATGAGCAGTTCTTC

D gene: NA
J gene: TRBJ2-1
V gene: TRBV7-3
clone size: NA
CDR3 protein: CASSSGGSSYNEQFF
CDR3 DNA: TGTGCCAGCAGCTCCGGAGGTAGCTCCTACAATGAGCAGTTCTTC

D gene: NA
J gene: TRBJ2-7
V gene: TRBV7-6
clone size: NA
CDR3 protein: CASSLAHSGYEQYF
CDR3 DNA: TGTGCCAGCAGCTTAGCTCACAGTGGCTACGAGCAGTACTTC

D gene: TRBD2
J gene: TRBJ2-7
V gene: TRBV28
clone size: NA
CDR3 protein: CASTLSGGGIYEQYF
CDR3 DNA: TGTGCCAGCACCCTTAGCGGGGGGGGAATCTACGAGCAGTACTTC

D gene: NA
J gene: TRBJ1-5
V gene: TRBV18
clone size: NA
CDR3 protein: CASSPGIHRDNQPQHF
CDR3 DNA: TGTGCCAGCTCACCAGGGATCCATCGGGACAATCAGCCCCAGCATTTT

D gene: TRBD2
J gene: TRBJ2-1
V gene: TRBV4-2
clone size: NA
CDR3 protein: CASSQAGGLYNEQFF
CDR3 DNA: TGTGCCAGCAGCCAAGCGGGGGGATTATACAATGAGCAGTTCTTC

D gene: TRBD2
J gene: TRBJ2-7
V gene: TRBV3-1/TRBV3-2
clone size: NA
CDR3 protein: CASSQVRRLAGGYEQYF
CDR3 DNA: TGTGCCAGCAGCCAAGTCCGACGACTAGCGGGAGGGTACGAGCAGTACTTC

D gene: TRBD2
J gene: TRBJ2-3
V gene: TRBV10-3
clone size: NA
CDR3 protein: CAISSGRASTDTQYF
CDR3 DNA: TGTGCCATCAGTTCAGGGAGGGCTAGCACAGATACGCAGTATTTT

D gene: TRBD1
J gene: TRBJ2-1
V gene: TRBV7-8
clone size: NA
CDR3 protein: CASSPWTGDSYNEQFF
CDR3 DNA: TGTGCCAGCAGCCCCTGGACAGGCGACTCCTACAATGAGCAGTTCTTC

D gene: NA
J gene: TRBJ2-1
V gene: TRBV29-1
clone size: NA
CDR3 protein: CSVGPGGNEQFF
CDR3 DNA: TGCAGCGTTGGCCCGGGTGGGAATGAGCAGTTCTTC

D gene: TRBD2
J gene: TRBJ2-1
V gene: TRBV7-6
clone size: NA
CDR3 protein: CASSSLSGSSYNEQFF
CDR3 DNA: TGTGCCAGCAGCTCCCTTAGCGGGAGCTCCTACAATGAGCAGTTCTTC

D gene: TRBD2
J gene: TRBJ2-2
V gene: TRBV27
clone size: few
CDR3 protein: CASSPGGGGFGELFF
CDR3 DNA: TGTGCCAGCAGTCCGGGGGGGGGCGGATTCGGGGAGCTGTTTTTT

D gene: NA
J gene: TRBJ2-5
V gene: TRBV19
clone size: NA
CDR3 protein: CASSRDKQETQYF
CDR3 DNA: TGTGCCAGTAGTAGGGACAAACAAGAGACCCAGTACTTC

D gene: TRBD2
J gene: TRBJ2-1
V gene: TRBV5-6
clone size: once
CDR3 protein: CASRRASGRYNEQFF
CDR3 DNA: TGTGCCAGCAGACGGGCTAGCGGGAGATACAATGAGCAGTTCTTC

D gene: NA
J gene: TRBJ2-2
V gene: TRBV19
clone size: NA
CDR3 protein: CASSMPHGAINTGELFF
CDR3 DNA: TGTGCCAGTAGTATGCCCCATGGGGCAATCAACACCGGGGAGCTGTTTTTT

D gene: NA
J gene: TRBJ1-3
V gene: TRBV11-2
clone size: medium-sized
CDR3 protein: CASSLAGFRRAAGNTIYF
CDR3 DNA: TGTGCCAGCAGCTTAGCCGGCTTTCGTCGAGCGGCGGGAAACACCATATATTTT

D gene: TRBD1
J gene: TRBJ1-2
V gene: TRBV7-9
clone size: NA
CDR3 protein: CATNGPGGIGYTF
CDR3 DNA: TGTGCTACCAACGGGCCAGGGGGAATAGGCTACACCTTC